This TCR beta chain was sequenced during a study of cytomegalovirus exposure and HLA in healthy donors. This clone has a handful of counts. PCR employed 60 Vbeta and 13 Jbeta primers. TCRdb's table, derived via immunoSEQ multiplex PCR, lists solely in-frame clones and lacks some. The sample holds more than 95,000 clones, approximately 66% seen once. Trimming cost V 7 bases and J 3 bases; bases outside gene matches: 9. The CDR3 is 15 amino acids. Germline V lookup: CDR1 LNHNV, CDR2 YYDKDF (reference sequence). This TCR derives from a woman between 45 and 60 years old in good health and CMV-seronegative. The sequenced sample was PBMCs. This chain uses TRBV15 with TRBJ2-3; TRBD2 aligns across 8 bases. CDR3 sequence reads: CATTPGSGNTDTQYF. CDR3 nucleotides: TGTGCCACCACCCCGGGTAGCGGGAATACAGATACGCAGTATTTT.